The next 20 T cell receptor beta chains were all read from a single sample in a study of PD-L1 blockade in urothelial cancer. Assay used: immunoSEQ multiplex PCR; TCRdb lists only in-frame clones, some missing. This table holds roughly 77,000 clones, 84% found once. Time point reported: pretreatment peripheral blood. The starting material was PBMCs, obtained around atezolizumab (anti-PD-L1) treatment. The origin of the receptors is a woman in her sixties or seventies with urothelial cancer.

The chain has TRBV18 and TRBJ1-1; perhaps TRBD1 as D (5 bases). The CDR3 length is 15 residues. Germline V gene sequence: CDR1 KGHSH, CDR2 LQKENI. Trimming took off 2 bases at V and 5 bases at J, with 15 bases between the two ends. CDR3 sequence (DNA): TGTGCCAGCTCACCAGTTATGGGGCGGGGTACTGAAGCTTTCTTT. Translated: CASSPVMGRGTEAFF.

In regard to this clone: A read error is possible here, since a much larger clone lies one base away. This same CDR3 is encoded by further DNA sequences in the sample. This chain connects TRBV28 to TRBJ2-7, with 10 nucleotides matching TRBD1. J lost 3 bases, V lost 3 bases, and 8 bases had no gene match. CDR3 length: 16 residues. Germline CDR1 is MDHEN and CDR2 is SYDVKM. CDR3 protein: CASSFRWTGGSYEQYF. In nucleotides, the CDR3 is TGTGCCAGCAGTTTTAGGTGGACAGGGGGAAGCTACGAGCAGTACTTC. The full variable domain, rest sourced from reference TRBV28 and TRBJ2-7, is DVKVTQSSRYLVKRTGEKVFLECVQDMDHENMFWYRQDPGLGLRLIYFSYDVKMKEKGDIPEGYSVSREKKERFSLILESASTNQTSMYLCASSFRWTGGSYEQYFGPGTRLTVT.

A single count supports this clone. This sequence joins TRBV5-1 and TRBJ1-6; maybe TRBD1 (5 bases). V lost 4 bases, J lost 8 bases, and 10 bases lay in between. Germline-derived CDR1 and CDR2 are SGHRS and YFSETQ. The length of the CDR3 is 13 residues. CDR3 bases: TGCGCCAGCAGCCAGGGCGGGGATTCACCCCTCCACTTT. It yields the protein CASSQGGDSPLHF.

The CDR3 here is CASSSGTGTGEKLFF. The CDR3 DNA follows: TGTGCCAGCAGCTCCGGGACAGGGACCGGTGAAAAACTGTTTTTT. This rearrangement joins TRBV27 to TRBJ1-4; 9 bases align to TRBD1. From germline, CDR1 is MNHEY and CDR2 SMNVEV (reference sequence). Germline trimming cut 6 bases from V and 7 bases from J; bases unmatched to any gene: 9. This CDR3 comprises 15 residues.

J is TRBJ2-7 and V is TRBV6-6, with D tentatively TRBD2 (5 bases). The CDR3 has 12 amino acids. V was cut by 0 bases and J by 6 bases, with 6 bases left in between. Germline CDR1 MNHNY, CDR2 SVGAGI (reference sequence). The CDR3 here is CASSYSRGEQYF. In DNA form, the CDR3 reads TGTGCCAGCAGTTACTCTCGGGGCGAGCAGTACTTC.

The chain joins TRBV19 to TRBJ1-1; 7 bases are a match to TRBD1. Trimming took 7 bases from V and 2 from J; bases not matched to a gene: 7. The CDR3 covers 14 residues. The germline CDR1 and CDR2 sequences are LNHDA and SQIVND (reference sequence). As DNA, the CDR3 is TGTGCCAGTATAAAGGGACAGATTAACACTGAAGCTTTCTTT. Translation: CASIKGQINTEAFF.

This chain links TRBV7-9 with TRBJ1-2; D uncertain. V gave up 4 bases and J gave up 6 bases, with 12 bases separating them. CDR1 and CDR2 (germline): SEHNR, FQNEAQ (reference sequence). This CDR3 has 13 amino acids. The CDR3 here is CASSSSGKDGYTF. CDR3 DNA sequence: TGTGCCAGCAGCTCTTCCGGGAAGGATGGCTACACCTTC.

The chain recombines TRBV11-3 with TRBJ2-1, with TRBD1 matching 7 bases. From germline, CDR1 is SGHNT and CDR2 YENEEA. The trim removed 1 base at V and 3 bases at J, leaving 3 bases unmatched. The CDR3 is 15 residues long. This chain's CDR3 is CASSLGTGDYNEQFF. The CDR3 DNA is TGTGCCAGCAGCTTAGGGACAGGCGACTACAATGAGCAGTTCTTC.

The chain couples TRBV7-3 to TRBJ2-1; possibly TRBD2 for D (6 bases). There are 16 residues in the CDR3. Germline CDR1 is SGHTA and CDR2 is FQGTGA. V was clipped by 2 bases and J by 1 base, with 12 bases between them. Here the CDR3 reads CASSLVGAGSYNEQFF. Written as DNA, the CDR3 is TGTGCCAGCAGCTTAGTCGGCGCGGGGTCCTACAATGAGCAGTTCTTC.

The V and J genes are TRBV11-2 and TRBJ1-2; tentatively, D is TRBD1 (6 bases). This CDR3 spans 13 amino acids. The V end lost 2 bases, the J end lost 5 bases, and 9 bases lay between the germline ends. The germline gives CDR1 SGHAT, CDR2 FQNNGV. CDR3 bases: TGTGCCAGCAGCTTATCAGGGGAGTATGGCTACACCTTC. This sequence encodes CASSLSGEYGYTF.

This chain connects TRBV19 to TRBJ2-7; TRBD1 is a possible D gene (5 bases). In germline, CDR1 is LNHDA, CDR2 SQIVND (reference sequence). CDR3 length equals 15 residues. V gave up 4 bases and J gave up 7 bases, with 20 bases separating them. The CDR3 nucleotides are TGTGCCAGTAGTAGATCAACAGGACCCCCTGGGGAGCAGTACTTC. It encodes CASSRSTGPPGEQYF. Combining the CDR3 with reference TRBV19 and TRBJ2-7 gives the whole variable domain DGGITQSPKYLFRKEGQNVTLSCEQNLNHDAMYWYRQDPGQGLRLIYYSQIVNDFQKGDIAEGYSVSREKKESFPLTVTSAQKNPTAFYLCASSRSTGPPGEQYFGPGTRLTVT.

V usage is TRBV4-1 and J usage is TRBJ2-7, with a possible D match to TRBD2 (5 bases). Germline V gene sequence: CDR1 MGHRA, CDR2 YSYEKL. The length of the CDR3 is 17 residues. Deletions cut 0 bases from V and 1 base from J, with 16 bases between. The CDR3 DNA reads TGCGCCAGCAGCCAAGAGGGAGTAGGCCCAGAGTCCTACGAGCAGTACTTC. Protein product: CASSQEGVGPESYEQYF.

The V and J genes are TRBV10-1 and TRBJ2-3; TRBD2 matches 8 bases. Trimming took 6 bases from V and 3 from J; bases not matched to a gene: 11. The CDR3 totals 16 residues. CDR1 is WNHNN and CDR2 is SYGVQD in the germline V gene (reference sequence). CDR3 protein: CASSGQERGMTDTQYF. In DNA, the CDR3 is TGCGCCAGCAGCGGGCAGGAGCGGGGGATGACAGATACGCAGTATTTT.

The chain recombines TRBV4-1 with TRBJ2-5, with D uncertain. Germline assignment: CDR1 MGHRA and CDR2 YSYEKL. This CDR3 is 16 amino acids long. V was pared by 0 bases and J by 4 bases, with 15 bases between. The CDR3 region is CASSQEPQNSGETQYF. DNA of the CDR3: TGCGCCAGCAGCCAAGAGCCACAGAACAGTGGAGAGACCCAGTACTTC.

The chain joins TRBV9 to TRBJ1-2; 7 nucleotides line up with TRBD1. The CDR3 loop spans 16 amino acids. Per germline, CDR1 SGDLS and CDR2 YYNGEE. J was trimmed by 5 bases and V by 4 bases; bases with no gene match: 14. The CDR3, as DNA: TGTGCCAGCAGCCCCCAATCGACAGGGTTAAGTTATGGCTACACCTTC. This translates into CASSPQSTGLSYGYTF.

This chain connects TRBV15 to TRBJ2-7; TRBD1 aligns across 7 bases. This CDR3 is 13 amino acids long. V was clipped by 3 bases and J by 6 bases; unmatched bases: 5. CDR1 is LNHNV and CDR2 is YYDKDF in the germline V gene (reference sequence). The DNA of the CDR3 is TGTGCCACCAGCAGGGATCGACAGGGCGAGCAGTACTTC. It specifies CATSRDRQGEQYF. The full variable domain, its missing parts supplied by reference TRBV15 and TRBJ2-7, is DAMVIQNPRYQVTQFGKPVTLSCSQTLNHNVMYWYQQKSSQAPKLLFHYYDKDFNNEADTPDNFQSRRPNTSFCFLDIRSPGLGDTAMYLCATSRDRQGEQYFGPGTRLTVT.

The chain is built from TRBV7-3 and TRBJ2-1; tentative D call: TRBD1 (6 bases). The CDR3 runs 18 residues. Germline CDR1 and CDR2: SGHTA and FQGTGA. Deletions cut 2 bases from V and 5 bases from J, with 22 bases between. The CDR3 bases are TGTGCCAGCAGCTTAGTTTTCCAGTCCGGGACACCAAACAATGAGCAGTTCTTC. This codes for CASSLVFQSGTPNNEQFF.

CDR3 in amino acids: CASRQREGSGTEAFF. The CDR3 nucleotides read TGTGCCAGCAGGCAACGGGAGGGGTCGGGGACTGAAGCTTTCTTT. V and J are TRBV28 and TRBJ1-1; weak D call: TRBD1 (5 bases). Germline CDR1 and CDR2: MDHEN and SYDVKM. V lost 6 bases to trimming and J lost 5 bases, with 19 bases between them. The CDR3 contains 15 residues.

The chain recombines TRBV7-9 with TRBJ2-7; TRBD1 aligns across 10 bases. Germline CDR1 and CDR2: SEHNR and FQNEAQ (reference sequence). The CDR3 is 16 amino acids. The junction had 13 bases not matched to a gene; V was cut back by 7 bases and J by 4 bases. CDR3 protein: CASKKLGTGVIYEQYF. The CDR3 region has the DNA TGTGCCAGCAAAAAACTCGGGACAGGGGTTATATACGAGCAGTACTTC.

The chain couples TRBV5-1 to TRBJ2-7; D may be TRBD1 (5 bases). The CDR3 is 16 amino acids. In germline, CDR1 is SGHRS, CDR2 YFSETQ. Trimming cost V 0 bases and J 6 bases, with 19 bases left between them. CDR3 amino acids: CASSLARAAGVSEQYF. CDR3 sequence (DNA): TGCGCCAGCAGCTTGGCCAGGGCCGCAGGTGTGAGCGAGCAGTACTTC.